The rows below give T cell receptor beta chains drawn from one sample of a study of blood T cells in healthy people across ages. TCRdb reanalysed the 5' RACE reads using MiXCR and keeps one entry per CDR3 protein. The sample consists of over 700,000 distinct CDR3 sequences, about 55% of them appearing once. Sequenced input: blood. These receptors were taken from an older man in good health. The CDR3 runs from the conserved cysteine through the conserved F or W. The D gene is left open where the match is weak. Size values are once, few and many counts, or a class for expanded clones, and some rows have none.

DNA: TGCAGCGTTGGTCGGGGGCCGGGGTACTATGAGCAGTTCTTC
CDR3: CSVGRGPGYYEQFF
J: TRBJ2-1
V: TRBV29-1
size: .
D: .

DNA: TGTGCCATCCCTGCCCTAGCGGGAGCTCCCTACGAGCAGTACTTC
CDR3: CAIPALAGAPYEQYF
J: TRBJ2-7
V: TRBV27
size: .
D: TRBD2

DNA: TGTGCCAGCTCACCGAACAGTCACGTCCTGACTTTC
CDR3: CASSPNSHVLTF
J: TRBJ2-6
V: TRBV18
size: .
D: .

DNA: TGTGCCAGCAGCCGGGACACTGATTCACCCCTCCACTTT
CDR3: CASSRDTDSPLHF
J: TRBJ1-6
V: TRBV6-1
size: few
D: .

DNA: TGCAGCGTCTCGAGCGGGAGGACCTACGAGCAGTACTTC
CDR3: CSVSSGRTYEQYF
J: TRBJ2-7
V: TRBV29-1
size: .
D: TRBD2

DNA: TGTGCCAGCAGTCGCGGGTTCTCCTACGAGCAGTACTTC
CDR3: CASSRGFSYEQYF
J: TRBJ2-7
V: TRBV12-3/TRBV12-4
size: few
D: .

DNA: TGCGCCAGCAGCTTTCCGGGACAGGGGTCCGAGCAGTACTTC
CDR3: CASSFPGQGSEQYF
J: TRBJ2-7
V: TRBV5-1
size: .
D: TRBD1

DNA: TGTGCCACCAGTGGAGCGGGGCTAGAGACCCAGTACTTC
CDR3: CATSGAGLETQYF
J: TRBJ2-5
V: TRBV24-1
size: once
D: TRBD2

DNA: TGTGCCATCAGGGAGCTGAATAGCGGACCCTACAATGAGCAGTACTTC
CDR3: CAIRELNSGPYNEQYF
J: TRBJ2-7
V: TRBV10-3
size: .
D: .

DNA: TGCAGTGCGAGAGGTAGACTTACCTACAATGAGCAGTTCTTC
CDR3: CSARGRLTYNEQFF
J: TRBJ2-1
V: TRBV20-1
size: .
D: .

DNA: TGTGCCACCAGCAGAGAGACAGGGAGCTATGGCTACACCTTC
CDR3: CATSRETGSYGYTF
J: TRBJ1-2
V: TRBV15
size: .
D: TRBD1

DNA: TGTGCCAGCAGCTCTCCTGAACCCAGGACAGGGGGTGTAAGGTACGAGCAGTACTTC
CDR3: CASSSPEPRTGGVRYEQYF
J: TRBJ2-7
V: TRBV7-9
size: few
D: TRBD1

DNA: TGTGCCAGCAGGACCGGACAGCTAGATGGCTACACCTTC
CDR3: CASRTGQLDGYTF
J: TRBJ1-2
V: TRBV7-9
size: once
D: .

DNA: TGTGCCATCAGTGAGCCCACAGATACGCAGTATTTT
CDR3: CAISEPTDTQYF
J: TRBJ2-3
V: TRBV10-3
size: .
D: .

DNA: TGTGCCAGCAGTCCCGGGACAGCAGTTTATGGCTACACCTTC
CDR3: CASSPGTAVYGYTF
J: TRBJ1-2
V: TRBV7-9
size: .
D: TRBD1

DNA: TGTGCCAGCTCACCTGGGACAGGGAGGGTCTACGAGCAGTACTTC
CDR3: CASSPGTGRVYEQYF
J: TRBJ2-7
V: TRBV18
size: .
D: TRBD1

DNA: TGTGCCAGCAGCCAAGAAAAGCGGAGTAACACCGGGGAGCTGTTTTTT
CDR3: CASSQEKRSNTGELFF
J: TRBJ2-2
V: TRBV3-1
size: once
D: .

DNA: TGTGCCAGCAGTGAAAACCCGAACAGGTTACGAGGGAACACTGAAGCTTTCTTT
CDR3: CASSENPNRLRGNTEAFF
J: TRBJ1-1
V: TRBV6-1
size: .
D: .

DNA: TGCGCCAGCAGCTTGGGAACTCACGTCTATGGTTACACCTTC
CDR3: CASSLGTHVYGYTF
J: TRBJ1-2
V: TRBV5-1
size: .
D: .

DNA: TGCAGTGCTGTGGGACTAGCGGGAGTTAAGGGAGAGACCCAGTACTTC
CDR3: CSAVGLAGVKGETQYF
J: TRBJ2-5
V: TRBV20-1
size: many
D: TRBD2

DNA: TGTGCCAGCAGTCCTCGGGACCGTACAGATACGCAGTATTTT
CDR3: CASSPRDRTDTQYF
J: TRBJ2-3
V: TRBV6-5
size: few
D: .

DNA: TGCAGTGCTAGCGGTCCCTCCTACAATGAGCAGTTCTTC
CDR3: CSASGPSYNEQFF
J: TRBJ2-1
V: TRBV20-1
size: .
D: .

DNA: TGTGCCAGCTCACCACTTAGCGGCGGACGCCAGGAGACCCAGTACTTC
CDR3: CASSPLSGGRQETQYF
J: TRBJ2-5
V: TRBV18
size: .
D: .

DNA: TGTGCCAGCTCACCACCAGTCGTTGGGGGCGTGGGCACTGAAGCTTTCTTT
CDR3: CASSPPVVGGVGTEAFF
J: TRBJ1-1
V: TRBV18
size: .
D: .

DNA: TGTGCCAGCAGTGAAGCGCTTAGTGGGATTGGAGCTCAGCCCCAGCATTTT
CDR3: CASSEALSGIGAQPQHF
J: TRBJ1-5
V: TRBV2
size: few
D: .

DNA: TGTGCCACCAGCAGAAAAAGGACAGGGTTCCGACAGGGGCAAGAGACCCAGTACTTC
CDR3: CATSRKRTGFRQGQETQYF
J: TRBJ2-5
V: TRBV15
size: .
D: TRBD1

DNA: TGTGCCAGCAGCTTGGCGAGTTTAGCGACCTGGGGGACAGATACGCAGTATTTT
CDR3: CASSLASLATWGTDTQYF
J: TRBJ2-3
V: TRBV5-4
size: once
D: .

DNA: TGTGCCAGCAGCACGGATGGGGAATCACCCCTCCACTTT
CDR3: CASSTDGESPLHF
J: TRBJ1-6
V: TRBV12-3/TRBV12-4
size: .
D: .

DNA: TGTGCCAGCAGCCAAGATTCAGGACCCCTACTCGAGCAGTACTTC
CDR3: CASSQDSGPLLEQYF
J: TRBJ2-7
V: TRBV3-1
size: .
D: .

DNA: TGCGCCAGCAGCTTGGTAGCAGGGATGAACACTGAAGCTTTCTTT
CDR3: CASSLVAGMNTEAFF
J: TRBJ1-1
V: TRBV5-1
size: .
D: .

DNA: TGTGCCAGCAGGGGAAGTAATACGCAGTATTTT
CDR3: CASRGSNTQYF
J: TRBJ2-3
V: TRBV12-3/TRBV12-4
size: .
D: .

DNA: TGCAGTGCTAGAGATCATCAGGGGACTAGCGGGAGATATGAGCAGTTCTTC
CDR3: CSARDHQGTSGRYEQFF
J: TRBJ2-1
V: TRBV20-1
size: .
D: TRBD2

DNA: TGTGCCAGCAAGGCCCACTACGAGCAGTACTTC
CDR3: CASKAHYEQYF
J: TRBJ2-7
V: TRBV28
size: many
D: .

DNA: TGCAGTGCCCGGTTCCTAGCGGTCTACAATGAGCAGTTCTTC
CDR3: CSARFLAVYNEQFF
J: TRBJ2-1
V: TRBV20-1
size: .
D: TRBD2

DNA: TGTGCCAGCTCACCACGGGCGGAATACGAACTAGCGGGACGGTACGAGCAGTACTTC
CDR3: CASSPRAEYELAGRYEQYF
J: TRBJ2-7
V: TRBV18
size: few
D: TRBD2

DNA: TGCGCCAGCAGCTTGGCAGGGGCCCGGGGGGGGAATGAGCAGTTCTTC
CDR3: CASSLAGARGGNEQFF
J: TRBJ2-1
V: TRBV5-1
size: .
D: TRBD2

DNA: TGTGCCAGCAGGAGTCTAGCGGCCGGAGCCAAAAACATTCAGTACTTC
CDR3: CASRSLAAGAKNIQYF
J: TRBJ2-4
V: TRBV2
size: .
D: TRBD2

DNA: TGTGCCAGCAGCCCCCGGGGACAGTTCTCTGGGGCCAACGTCCTGACTTTC
CDR3: CASSPRGQFSGANVLTF
J: TRBJ2-6
V: TRBV11-1
size: .
D: TRBD1

DNA: TGTGCCAGCAGCCCCACCGGGACCCGGAGGAGTCAGCCCCGGCATTTT
CDR3: CASSPTGTRRSQPRHF
J: TRBJ1-5
V: TRBV6-5
size: .
D: .

DNA: TGTGCCAGCAGCTTAGAGGGGGGACTAGGGGACAATGAGCAGTTCTTC
CDR3: CASSLEGGLGDNEQFF
J: TRBJ2-1
V: TRBV11-2
size: .
D: TRBD2

DNA: TGCAGCGCCGAGACCGGGAACACAGATACGCAGTATTTT
CDR3: CSAETGNTDTQYF
J: TRBJ2-3
V: TRBV29-1
size: few
D: .

DNA: TGTGCCAGCAGACCCACTAGCGGGAGGGACGAGACCCAGTACTTC
CDR3: CASRPTSGRDETQYF
J: TRBJ2-5
V: TRBV12-3/TRBV12-4
size: .
D: TRBD2

DNA: TGTGCTAGTGGTTCCTCGTTCGCCGGGACAGGGGGTAGGGAGACCCAGTACTTC
CDR3: CASGSSFAGTGGRETQYF
J: TRBJ2-5
V: TRBV12-5
size: .
D: TRBD1

DNA: TGCAGCGTTGGGCGGGGAGAGACCCAGTACTTC
CDR3: CSVGRGETQYF
J: TRBJ2-5
V: TRBV29-1
size: many
D: .

DNA: TGCGCCAGCAGCATGGGACTAGCGGGAACAGGGAAAGAGACCCAGTACTTC
CDR3: CASSMGLAGTGKETQYF
J: TRBJ2-5
V: TRBV5-1
size: few
D: TRBD2

DNA: TGCGCCAGCAGCTCTGGGACAGGGGGCTCAGATACGCAGTATTTT
CDR3: CASSSGTGGSDTQYF
J: TRBJ2-3
V: TRBV5-1
size: few
D: TRBD1

DNA: TGCGCCAGCAGCTTGGGAGCACGGGGTGAAGAGACCCAGTACTTC
CDR3: CASSLGARGEETQYF
J: TRBJ2-5
V: TRBV5-1
size: .
D: .

DNA: TGTGCCAGCAGCTTCTGGAGCAATCAGCCCCAGCATTTT
CDR3: CASSFWSNQPQHF
J: TRBJ1-5
V: TRBV7-2
size: few
D: .

DNA: TGTGCCAGCAGCCAAGTTCTGGCGCTACTAGCGGGAGAGTTGGTGGAGCAGTACTTC
CDR3: CASSQVLALLAGELVEQYF
J: TRBJ2-5
V: TRBV14
size: .
D: TRBD2

DNA: TGTGCCACCAGCAGCTTTGGGCAGGGCTCCTACAATGAGCAGTTCTTC
CDR3: CATSSFGQGSYNEQFF
J: TRBJ2-1
V: TRBV15
size: .
D: .

DNA: TGTGCCAGCAGCTTAAGTCAGGGGATGGACTATGGCTACACCTTC
CDR3: CASSLSQGMDYGYTF
J: TRBJ1-2
V: TRBV7-6
size: .
D: .